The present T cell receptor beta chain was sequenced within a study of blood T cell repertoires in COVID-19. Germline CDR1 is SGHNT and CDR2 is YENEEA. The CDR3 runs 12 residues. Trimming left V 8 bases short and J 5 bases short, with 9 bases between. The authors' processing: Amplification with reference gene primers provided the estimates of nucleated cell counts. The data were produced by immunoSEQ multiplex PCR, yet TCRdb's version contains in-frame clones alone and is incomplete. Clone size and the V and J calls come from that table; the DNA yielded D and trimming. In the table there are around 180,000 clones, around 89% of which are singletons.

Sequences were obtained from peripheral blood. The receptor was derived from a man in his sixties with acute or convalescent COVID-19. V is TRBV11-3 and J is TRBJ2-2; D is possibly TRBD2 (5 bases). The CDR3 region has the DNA TGTGCCAGCGGAAGAGGGACCGGGGAGCTGTTTTTT. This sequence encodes CASGRGTGELFF. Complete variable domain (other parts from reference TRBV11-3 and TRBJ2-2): EAGVVQSPRYKIIEKKQPVAFWCNPISGHNTLYWYLQNLGQGPELLIRYENEEAVDDSQLPKDRFSAERLKGVDSTLKIQPAELGDSAVYLCASGRGTGELFFGEGSRLTVL.